A selection of T cell receptor beta chains follows, all from one sample in a study of CD8+ T cells in alopecia areata. Sequencing was performed with immunoSEQ multiplex PCR; in TCRdb, only in-frame clones are kept and a portion is missing. Of some 170,000 clones detected, about 72% appear once; the ten largest clones hold roughly an eighth. The sequences come from CD8+ T cells sorted from blood, collected at week 0. Receptor source: a human donor with alopecia areata. Each CDR3 is given with its conserved first and last residue. Fields, in order: CDR3 protein, CDR3 DNA, V gene, D gene, CDR3 length, J gene, clone size. The D gene is left open where the match is weak. Only some rows state a clone size, as once, few, many or a class for expanded clones.

CASSPGTEPQYF | TGTGCCAGCAGCCCTGGGACAGAGCCGCAGTATTTT | TRBV11-2 | TRBD1 | 12 | TRBJ2-3 | .
CASGRDRDTGELFF | TGTGCCAGCGGCCGGGACAGAGACACCGGGGAGCTGTTTTTT | TRBV6-5 | TRBD1 | 14 | TRBJ2-2 | .
CASSPSADEQFF | TGTGCCAGCAGCCCCTCTGCGGATGAGCAGTTCTTC | TRBV7-9 | . | 12 | TRBJ2-1 | .
CASSESTGGYGYTF | TGTGCCAGCAGTGAATCCACAGGAGGGTATGGCTACACCTTC | TRBV2 | . | 14 | TRBJ1-2 | .
CASSLVGSTDTQYF | TGTGCCAGCAGTTTGGTGGGTAGCACAGATACGCAGTATTTT | TRBV27 | . | 14 | TRBJ2-3 | .
CASSRREDGEQYF | TGTGCCAGCTCACGCAGGGAAGACGGCGAGCAGTACTTC | TRBV11-3 | . | 13 | TRBJ2-7 | .
CASSPTSGGYNEQFF | TGTGCCAGCAGCCCTACTAGCGGGGGATACAATGAGCAGTTCTTC | TRBV9 | TRBD2 | 15 | TRBJ2-1 | .
CASSWGQPNYGYTF | TGTGCCAGTAGTTGGGGACAGCCTAACTATGGCTACACCTTC | TRBV19 | TRBD1 | 14 | TRBJ1-2 | .
CASSQAPETQYF | TGCGCCAGCAGCCAAGCCCCAGAGACCCAGTACTTC | TRBV4-1 | . | 12 | TRBJ2-5 | .
CSANTGKAFF | TGCAGTGCTAATACAGGGAAAGCTTTCTTT | TRBV20-1 | . | 10 | TRBJ1-1 | .
CASSLGGVQETQYF | TGTGCCAGCAGCCTAGGGGGGGTCCAAGAGACCCAGTACTTC | TRBV13 | . | 14 | TRBJ2-5 | few
CASSPSRGAYEQYF | TGTGCCAGCAGCCCGTCCAGGGGGGCCTACGAGCAGTACTTC | TRBV13 | . | 14 | TRBJ2-7 | few
CASSGATGENTEAFF | TGTGCCAGCAGCGGGGCGACAGGGGAAAACACTGAAGCTTTCTTT | TRBV13 | TRBD1 | 15 | TRBJ1-1 | medium-sized
CSVEDRSSGANVLTF | TGCAGCGTTGAGGATAGGTCCTCTGGGGCCAACGTCCTGACTTTC | TRBV29-1 | . | 15 | TRBJ2-6 | .
CASSPRRLAGGPVGNEQFF | TGTGCCAGCAGCCCCCGGAGGCTAGCGGGGGGCCCCGTCGGGAATGAGCAGTTCTTC | TRBV9 | TRBD2 | 19 | TRBJ2-1 | .